This TCR beta chain was retrieved from a study of control samples from healthy donors and cancer patients. Germline-derived CDR1 and CDR2 are GTSNPN and SVGIG (reference sequence). The ends were cut back, 3 bases at V and 6 bases at J, with 9 bases in the middle. This CDR3 is built from 12 residues. Profiling relied on immunoSEQ multiplex PCR, and the TCRdb table lists in-frame clones only, not all of them. Among 150,000 to 160,000 clones listed, approximately 94% were seen once. The sample taken for sequencing was blood. V and J are TRBV30 and TRBJ2-1; D is perhaps TRBD1 (5 bases). The TCR was taken from a man aged 40-55 years in good health. CDR3 DNA: TGTGCCTGGAGGTTAACAGGCAATGAGCAGTTCTTC. Residues: CAWRLTGNEQFF.